The rows below give T cell receptor beta chains drawn from one sample of a study of T cell changes during pregnancy in multiple sclerosis. Generated by immunoSEQ multiplex PCR, the TCRdb table keeps only in-frame clones and is missing some. Counted here are about 56,000 clones, roughly nine tenths occurring once; the ten biggest clones make up about 0.38%. The sequences come from CD4+ T cells from peripheral blood mononuclear cells, collected in the third trimester of pregnancy. These receptors were collected from a female donor with multiple sclerosis, enrolled in a pregnancy study. CDR3s include the opening cysteine and the closing phenylalanine or tryptophan. The order of the fields is J gene, V gene, clone size, CDR3 length, D gene, CDR3 DNA, CDR3 protein. A D gene is named only where the DNA matches it firmly. Clone size is given for some rows only: seen once, a few or many times, or a class if the clone is expanded.

j_gene: TRBJ1-2
v_gene: TRBV30
abundance: -
len: 12
d_gene: -
CDR3nt: TGTGCCTGGGAACAGGGAAACTATGGCTACACCTTC
CDR3aa: CAWEQGNYGYTF

j_gene: TRBJ2-3
v_gene: TRBV6-1
abundance: once
len: 14
d_gene: -
CDR3nt: TGTGCCAGCAGGCGGCTATACAGCACAGATACGCAGTATTTT
CDR3aa: CASRRLYSTDTQYF

j_gene: TRBJ1-3
v_gene: TRBV7-9
abundance: -
len: 11
d_gene: -
CDR3nt: TGTGCCAGCAGACCGGGTGACACCATATATTTT
CDR3aa: CASRPGDTIYF

j_gene: TRBJ2-3
v_gene: TRBV5-1
abundance: -
len: 13
d_gene: -
CDR3nt: TGCGCCAGCAGCTGGACTACAACAGATACGCAGTATTTT
CDR3aa: CASSWTTTDTQYF

j_gene: TRBJ1-1
v_gene: TRBV9
abundance: -
len: 13
d_gene: -
CDR3nt: TGTGCCAGCAGCAACAGTAAGGTGACTGAAGCTTTCTTT
CDR3aa: CASSNSKVTEAFF

j_gene: TRBJ2-5
v_gene: TRBV7-6
abundance: -
len: 16
d_gene: -
CDR3nt: TGTGCCAGCAGCGGTGGGGGACAAAGCCTGGGAGAGACCCAGTACTTC
CDR3aa: CASSGGGQSLGETQYF

j_gene: TRBJ1-2
v_gene: TRBV6-5
abundance: -
len: 14
d_gene: -
CDR3nt: TGTGCCAGCAGTTACTCGACCAGGCAACAAGGCTACACCTTC
CDR3aa: CASSYSTRQQGYTF

j_gene: TRBJ1-1
v_gene: TRBV5-1
abundance: -
len: 14
d_gene: -
CDR3nt: TGCGCCAGCAGCCCTCGGACAGAGAACACTGAAGCTTTCTTT
CDR3aa: CASSPRTENTEAFF

j_gene: TRBJ2-5
v_gene: TRBV2
abundance: once
len: 13
d_gene: -
CDR3nt: TGTGCCAGCAGTTTGGGCTCCCAAGAGACCCAGTACTTC
CDR3aa: CASSLGSQETQYF

j_gene: TRBJ1-2
v_gene: TRBV11-1
abundance: -
len: 13
d_gene: -
CDR3nt: TGTGCCAGCAGCGCAAGGGGATTCAAGGGCTACACCTTC
CDR3aa: CASSARGFKGYTF

j_gene: TRBJ2-7
v_gene: TRBV5-1
abundance: -
len: 16
d_gene: TRBD2
CDR3nt: TGCGCCAGCAGCTTCTCGACTAGCGGGACTATACGGGAGCAGTACTTC
CDR3aa: CASSFSTSGTIREQYF

j_gene: TRBJ2-5
v_gene: TRBV29-1
abundance: -
len: 10
d_gene: -
CDR3nt: TGCAGCGTCTTAAGCGAGACCCAGTACTTC
CDR3aa: CSVLSETQYF

j_gene: TRBJ2-2
v_gene: TRBV7-3
abundance: -
len: 19
d_gene: TRBD1
CDR3nt: TGTGCCAGCAGCTTGACCGGGACAGGGGGCGCCTCGAACACCGGGGAGCTGTTTTTT
CDR3aa: CASSLTGTGGASNTGELFF

j_gene: TRBJ1-4
v_gene: TRBV19
abundance: -
len: 15
d_gene: -
CDR3nt: TGTGCCAGTAGTCTCCGGGACTGGAGGAATGAAAAACTGTTTTTT
CDR3aa: CASSLRDWRNEKLFF

j_gene: TRBJ1-1
v_gene: TRBV6-5
abundance: -
len: 16
d_gene: -
CDR3nt: TGTGCCAGCAGTTACTCTGCGGGACCCATGAACACTGAAGCTTTCTTT
CDR3aa: CASSYSAGPMNTEAFF

j_gene: TRBJ1-4
v_gene: TRBV19
abundance: once
len: 15
d_gene: TRBD1
CDR3nt: TGTGCCAGTAGTTCCCAGACAGGGGGCGATGAAAAACTGTTTTTT
CDR3aa: CASSSQTGGDEKLFF

j_gene: TRBJ2-5
v_gene: TRBV9
abundance: -
len: 15
d_gene: TRBD1
CDR3nt: TGTGCCAGCAGCGTAGGAGGGACAGTCCCTGAGACCCAGTACTTC
CDR3aa: CASSVGGTVPETQYF

j_gene: TRBJ2-3
v_gene: TRBV9
abundance: -
len: 13
d_gene: -
CDR3nt: TGTGCCAGCAGCGCGGGACTCACAGATACGCAGTATTTT
CDR3aa: CASSAGLTDTQYF

j_gene: TRBJ1-1
v_gene: TRBV6-5
abundance: -
len: 12
d_gene: -
CDR3nt: TGTGCCAGCACAGGGGTGAACACTGAAGCTTTCTTT
CDR3aa: CASTGVNTEAFF

j_gene: TRBJ1-1
v_gene: TRBV7-3
abundance: -
len: 12
d_gene: -
CDR3nt: TGTGCCAGCAGCTCCCAGGGAACTGAAGCTTTCTTT
CDR3aa: CASSSQGTEAFF

j_gene: TRBJ2-1
v_gene: TRBV7-2
abundance: -
len: 13
d_gene: -
CDR3nt: TGTGCCAGCAGCTCCACTAGCTACAATGAGCAGTTCTTC
CDR3aa: CASSSTSYNEQFF

j_gene: TRBJ2-7
v_gene: TRBV5-4
abundance: -
len: 13
d_gene: -
CDR3nt: TGTGCCAGCAGTCAAGGGGGGGGTTACGAGCAGTACTTC
CDR3aa: CASSQGGGYEQYF

j_gene: TRBJ2-7
v_gene: TRBV27
abundance: -
len: 13
d_gene: -
CDR3nt: TGTGCCAGCAGTCAACAGGGACGGTCGAGGCAGTACTTC
CDR3aa: CASSQQGRSRQYF

j_gene: TRBJ1-3
v_gene: TRBV19
abundance: -
len: 11
d_gene: -
CDR3nt: TGTGCCAGTACGGGGGGAAACACCATATATTTT
CDR3aa: CASTGGNTIYF

j_gene: TRBJ2-2
v_gene: TRBV9
abundance: -
len: 20
d_gene: TRBD2
CDR3nt: TGTGCCAGCAGCAGAGAAGCGGGACTAGCGGGGGCCCTGAACACCGGGGAGCTGTTTTTT
CDR3aa: CASSREAGLAGALNTGELFF

j_gene: TRBJ2-1
v_gene: TRBV7-2
abundance: -
len: 16
d_gene: TRBD2
CDR3nt: TGTGCCAGCAGCTTAGCCCCCGGGACTAGCGGGACTGAGCAGTTCTTC
CDR3aa: CASSLAPGTSGTEQFF

j_gene: TRBJ2-5
v_gene: TRBV18
abundance: -
len: 17
d_gene: TRBD2
CDR3nt: TGTGCCAGCTCACCACCGGGGGCGGGAGGCCTACAAGAGACCCAGTACTTC
CDR3aa: CASSPPGAGGLQETQYF